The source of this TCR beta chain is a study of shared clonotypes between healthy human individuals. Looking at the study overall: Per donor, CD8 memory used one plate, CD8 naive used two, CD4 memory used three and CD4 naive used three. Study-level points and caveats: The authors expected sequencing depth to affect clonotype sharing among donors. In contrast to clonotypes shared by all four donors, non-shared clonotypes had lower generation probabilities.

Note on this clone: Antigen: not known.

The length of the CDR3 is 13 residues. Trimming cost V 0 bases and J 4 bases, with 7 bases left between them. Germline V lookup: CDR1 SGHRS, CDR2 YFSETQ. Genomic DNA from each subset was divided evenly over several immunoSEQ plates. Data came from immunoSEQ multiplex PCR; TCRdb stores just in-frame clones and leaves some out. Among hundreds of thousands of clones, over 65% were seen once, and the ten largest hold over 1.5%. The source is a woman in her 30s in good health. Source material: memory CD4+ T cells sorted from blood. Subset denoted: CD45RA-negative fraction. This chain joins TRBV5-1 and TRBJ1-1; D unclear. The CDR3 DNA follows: TGCGCCAGCAGCTTGGATCCGTCCACTGAAGCTTTCTTT. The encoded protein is CASSLDPSTEAFF.